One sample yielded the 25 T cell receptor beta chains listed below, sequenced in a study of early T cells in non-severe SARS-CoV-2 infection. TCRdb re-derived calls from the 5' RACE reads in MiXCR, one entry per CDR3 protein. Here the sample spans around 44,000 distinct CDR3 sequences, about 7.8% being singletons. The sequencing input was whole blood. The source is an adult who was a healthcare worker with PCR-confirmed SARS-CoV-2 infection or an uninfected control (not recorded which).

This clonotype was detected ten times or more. The CDR3 bases are TGTGCCAGCAGCTCACCGACAATGATGAACACTGAAGCTTTCTTT. Protein: CASSSPTMMNTEAFF. The chain links TRBV5-4 to TRBJ1-1, with no clear D. Germline V gene sequence: CDR1 SGHNT, CDR2 YYREEE (reference sequence). The CDR3 spans 15 residues. V was shortened by 3 bases and J by 0 bases, with 12 bases between the two germline ends.

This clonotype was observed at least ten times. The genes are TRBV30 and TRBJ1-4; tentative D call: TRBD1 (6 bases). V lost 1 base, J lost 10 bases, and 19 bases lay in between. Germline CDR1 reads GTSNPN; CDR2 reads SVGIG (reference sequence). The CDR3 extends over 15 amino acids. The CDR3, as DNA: TGTGCCTGGAGTGACGGGGGGGGCTCCGGTGCAAAACTGTTTTTT. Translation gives CAWSDGGGSGAKLFF.

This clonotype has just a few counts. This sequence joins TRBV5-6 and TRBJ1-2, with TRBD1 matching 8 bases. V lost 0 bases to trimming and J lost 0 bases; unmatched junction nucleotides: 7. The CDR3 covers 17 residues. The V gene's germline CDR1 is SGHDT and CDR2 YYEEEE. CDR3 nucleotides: TGTGCCAGCAGCTTGGCCGGCAGGGGGCGGTCTAACTATGGCTACACCTTC. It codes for CASSLAGRGRSNYGYTF. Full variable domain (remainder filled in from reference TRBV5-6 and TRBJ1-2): DAGVTQSPTHLIKTRGQQVTLRCSPKSGHDTVSWYQQALGQGPQFIFQYYEEEERQRGNFPDRFSGHQFPNYSSELNVNALLLGDSALYLCASSLAGRGRSNYGYTFGSGTRLTVV.

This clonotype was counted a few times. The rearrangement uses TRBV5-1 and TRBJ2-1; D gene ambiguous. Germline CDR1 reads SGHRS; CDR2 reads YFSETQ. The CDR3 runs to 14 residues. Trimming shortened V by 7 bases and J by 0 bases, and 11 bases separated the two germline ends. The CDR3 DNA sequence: TGCGCCAGCCAACCGGATAGCTCCTACAATGAGCAGTTCTTC. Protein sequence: CASQPDSSYNEQFF.

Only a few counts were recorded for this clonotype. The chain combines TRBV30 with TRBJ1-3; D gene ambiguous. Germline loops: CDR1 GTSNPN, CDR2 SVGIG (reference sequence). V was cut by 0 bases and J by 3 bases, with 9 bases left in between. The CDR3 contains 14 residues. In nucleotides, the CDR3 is TGTGCCTGGAGTGTGGGGAGTGTTGGAAACACCATATATTTT. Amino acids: CAWSVGSVGNTIYF.

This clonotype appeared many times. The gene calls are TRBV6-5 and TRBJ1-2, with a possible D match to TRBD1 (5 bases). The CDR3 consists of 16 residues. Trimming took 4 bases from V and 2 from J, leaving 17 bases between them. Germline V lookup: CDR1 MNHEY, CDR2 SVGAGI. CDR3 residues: CASSSPQDFGNYGYTF. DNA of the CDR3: TGTGCCAGCAGTTCTCCACAGGACTTTGGGAACTATGGCTACACCTTC.

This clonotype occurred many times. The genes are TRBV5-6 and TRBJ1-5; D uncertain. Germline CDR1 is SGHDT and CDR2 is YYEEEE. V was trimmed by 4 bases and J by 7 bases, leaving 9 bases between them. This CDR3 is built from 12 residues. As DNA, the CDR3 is TGTGCCAGCAGCCTGGGTGTCCAGCCCCAGCATTTT. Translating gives CASSLGVQPQHF.

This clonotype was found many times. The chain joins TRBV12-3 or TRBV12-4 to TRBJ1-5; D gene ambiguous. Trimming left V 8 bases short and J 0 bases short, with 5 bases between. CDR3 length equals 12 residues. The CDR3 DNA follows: TGTGCCAGCGACGATAGCAATCAGCCCCAGCATTTT. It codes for CASDDSNQPQHF.

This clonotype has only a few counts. CDR3 nucleotide sequence: TGTGCCAGCATCGGGGGGAGCACAGATACGCAGTATTTT. This sequence encodes CASIGGSTDTQYF. This rearrangement joins TRBV27 to TRBJ2-3, with TRBD2 matching 7 bases. CDR3 size: 13 residues. Germline assignment: CDR1 MNHEY and CDR2 SMNVEV (reference sequence). The ends lost 7 bases at V and 0 bases at J; junction bases unmatched: 1.

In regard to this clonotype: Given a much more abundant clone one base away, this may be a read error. CDR3 region: CASSWNTGLGSYEQYF. CDR3 DNA sequence: TGCGCCAGCAGCTGGAACACAGGGTTGGGATCTTACGAGCAGTACTTC. The genes are TRBV5-1 and TRBJ2-7; TRBD1 is a possible D gene (6 bases). The germline gives CDR1 SGHRS, CDR2 YFSETQ. With 3 bases removed from V and 4 bases from J, the gap between germline ends came to 20 bases. CDR3 length: 16 amino acids. Variable domain in full (rest from reference TRBV5-1 and TRBJ2-7): KAGVTQTPRYLIKTRGQQVTLSCSPISGHRSVSWYQQTPGQGLQFLFEYFSETQRNKGNFPGRFSGRQFSNSRSEMNVSTLELGDSALYLCASSWNTGLGSYEQYFGPGTRLTVT.

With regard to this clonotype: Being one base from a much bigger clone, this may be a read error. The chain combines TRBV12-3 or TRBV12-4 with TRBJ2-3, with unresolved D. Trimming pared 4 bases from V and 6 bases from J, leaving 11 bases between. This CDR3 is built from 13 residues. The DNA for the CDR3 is TGTGCCAGCAGTTCTTACATCGGCGATACGCAGTATTTT. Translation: CASSSYIGDTQYF.

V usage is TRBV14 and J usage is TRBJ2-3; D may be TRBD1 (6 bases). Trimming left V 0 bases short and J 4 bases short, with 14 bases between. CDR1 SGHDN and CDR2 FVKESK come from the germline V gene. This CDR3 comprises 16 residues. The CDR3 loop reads CASSQEAQGWADTQYF. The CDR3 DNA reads TGTGCCAGCAGCCAAGAGGCGCAGGGGTGGGCAGATACGCAGTATTTT.

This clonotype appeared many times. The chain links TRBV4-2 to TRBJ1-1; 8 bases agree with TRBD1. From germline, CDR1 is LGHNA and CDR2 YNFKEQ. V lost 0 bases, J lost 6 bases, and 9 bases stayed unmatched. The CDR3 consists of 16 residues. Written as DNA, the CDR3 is TGTGCCAGCAGCCAAGATGTGACAGGGGCGAGGGCTGAAGCTTTCTTT. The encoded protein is CASSQDVTGARAEAFF.

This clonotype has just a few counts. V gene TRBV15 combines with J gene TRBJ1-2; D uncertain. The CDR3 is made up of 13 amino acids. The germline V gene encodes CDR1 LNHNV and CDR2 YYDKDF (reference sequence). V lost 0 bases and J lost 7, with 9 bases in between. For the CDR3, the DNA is TGTGCCACCAGCAGAGATAAACAGTCTGGCTACACCTTC. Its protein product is CATSRDKQSGYTF.

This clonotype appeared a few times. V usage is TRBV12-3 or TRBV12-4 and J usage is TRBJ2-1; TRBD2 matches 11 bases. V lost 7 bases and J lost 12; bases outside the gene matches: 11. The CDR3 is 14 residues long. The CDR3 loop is CASNIAGGPRGQFF. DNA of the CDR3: TGTGCCAGCAATATAGCGGGGGGGCCTCGAGGGCAGTTCTTC.

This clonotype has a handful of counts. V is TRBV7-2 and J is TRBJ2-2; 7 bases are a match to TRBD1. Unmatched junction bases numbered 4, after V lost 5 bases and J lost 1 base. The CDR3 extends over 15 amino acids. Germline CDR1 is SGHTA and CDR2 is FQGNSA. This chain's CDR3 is CASSLQGRNTGELFF. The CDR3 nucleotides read TGTGCCAGCAGCCTACAGGGGCGGAACACCGGGGAGCTGTTTTTT.

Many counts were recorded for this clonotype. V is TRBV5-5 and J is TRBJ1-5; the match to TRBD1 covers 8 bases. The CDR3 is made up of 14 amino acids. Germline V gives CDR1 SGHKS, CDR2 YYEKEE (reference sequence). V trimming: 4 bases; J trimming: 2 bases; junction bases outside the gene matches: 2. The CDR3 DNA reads TGTGCCAGCAGCCCGGGACAGGGCAATCAGCCCCAGCATTTT. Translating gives CASSPGQGNQPQHF.

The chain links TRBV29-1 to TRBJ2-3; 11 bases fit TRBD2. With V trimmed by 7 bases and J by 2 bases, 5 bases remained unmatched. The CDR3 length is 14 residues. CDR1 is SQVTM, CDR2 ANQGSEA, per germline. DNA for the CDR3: TGCAGCGCCTCACTAGCGGGGGCCACAGATACGCAGTATTTT. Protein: CSASLAGATDTQYF.

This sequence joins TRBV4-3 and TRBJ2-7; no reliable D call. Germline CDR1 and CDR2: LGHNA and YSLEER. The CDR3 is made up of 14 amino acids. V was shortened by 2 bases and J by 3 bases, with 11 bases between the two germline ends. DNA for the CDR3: TGCGCCAGCAGCCAACACACCGGAAGCTACGAGCAGTACTTC. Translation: CASSQHTGSYEQYF.

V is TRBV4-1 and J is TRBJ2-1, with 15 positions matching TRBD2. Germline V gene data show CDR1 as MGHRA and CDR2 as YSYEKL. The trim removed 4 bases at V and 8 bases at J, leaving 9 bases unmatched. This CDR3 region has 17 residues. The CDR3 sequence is CASSLGLAGGPKDEQFF. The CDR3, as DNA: TGCGCCAGCAGCCTAGGACTAGCGGGGGGGCCCAAGGATGAGCAGTTCTTC.

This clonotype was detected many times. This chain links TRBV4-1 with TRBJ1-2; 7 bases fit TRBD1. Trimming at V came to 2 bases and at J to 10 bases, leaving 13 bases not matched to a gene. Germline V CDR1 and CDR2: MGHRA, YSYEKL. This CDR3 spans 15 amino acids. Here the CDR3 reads CASSQYHDRVSDYTF. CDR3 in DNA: TGCGCCAGCAGCCAATATCACGACAGGGTCTCTGACTACACCTTC.

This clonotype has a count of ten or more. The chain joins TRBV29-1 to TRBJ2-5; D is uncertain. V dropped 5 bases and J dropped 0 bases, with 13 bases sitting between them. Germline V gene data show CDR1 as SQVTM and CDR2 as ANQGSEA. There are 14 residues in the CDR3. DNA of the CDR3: TGCAGCGTTCCGGGCCAAGGGAACCAAGAGACCCAGTACTTC. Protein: CSVPGQGNQETQYF.

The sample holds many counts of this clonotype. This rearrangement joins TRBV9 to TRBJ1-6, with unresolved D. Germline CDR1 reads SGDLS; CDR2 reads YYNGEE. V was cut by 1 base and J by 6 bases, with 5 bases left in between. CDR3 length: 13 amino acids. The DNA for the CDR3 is TGTGCCAGCAGCGTAACCATTAATTCACCCCTCCACTTT. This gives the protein CASSVTINSPLHF.

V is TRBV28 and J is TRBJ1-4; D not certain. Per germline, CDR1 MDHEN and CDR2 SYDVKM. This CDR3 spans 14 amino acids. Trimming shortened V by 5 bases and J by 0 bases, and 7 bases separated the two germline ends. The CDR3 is CASSLLATNEKLFF. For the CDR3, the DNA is TGTGCCAGCAGTCTACTCGCAACTAATGAAAAACTGTTTTTT.

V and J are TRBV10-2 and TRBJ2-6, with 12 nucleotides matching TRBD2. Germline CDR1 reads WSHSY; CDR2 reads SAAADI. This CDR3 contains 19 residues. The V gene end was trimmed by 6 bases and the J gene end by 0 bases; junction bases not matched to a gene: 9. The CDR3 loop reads CASRPLAGGSDSGANVLTF. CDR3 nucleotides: TGCGCCAGCAGGCCCCTAGCGGGGGGGTCCGACTCTGGGGCCAACGTCCTGACTTTC.